This T cell receptor beta chain was observed in a study of T cell responses to AZD1222 COVID-19 vaccine. Using immunoSEQ multiplex PCR, the repertoire was profiled, and TCRdb retains in-frame clones only, with some absent. The sample gives some 90,000 clones, 80% to 90% of which show up once; roughly 7.9% is in the top ten. In germline, CDR1 is GTSNPN, CDR2 SVGIG (reference sequence). With 3 bases clipped from V and 5 bases from J, the junction kept 8 bases outside the gene matches. The CDR3 is 15 residues long. The rearrangement links TRBV30 to TRBJ1-3; 9 bases agree with TRBD1. The clonotype originates from an adult in good health. The input for sequencing was peripheral blood, taken on day 0 of AZD1222 vaccination. CDR3 sequence reads: CAWRRGGQGRNTIYF. The CDR3, as DNA: TGTGCCTGGAGGAGGGGGGGACAGGGAAGAAACACCATATATTTT.